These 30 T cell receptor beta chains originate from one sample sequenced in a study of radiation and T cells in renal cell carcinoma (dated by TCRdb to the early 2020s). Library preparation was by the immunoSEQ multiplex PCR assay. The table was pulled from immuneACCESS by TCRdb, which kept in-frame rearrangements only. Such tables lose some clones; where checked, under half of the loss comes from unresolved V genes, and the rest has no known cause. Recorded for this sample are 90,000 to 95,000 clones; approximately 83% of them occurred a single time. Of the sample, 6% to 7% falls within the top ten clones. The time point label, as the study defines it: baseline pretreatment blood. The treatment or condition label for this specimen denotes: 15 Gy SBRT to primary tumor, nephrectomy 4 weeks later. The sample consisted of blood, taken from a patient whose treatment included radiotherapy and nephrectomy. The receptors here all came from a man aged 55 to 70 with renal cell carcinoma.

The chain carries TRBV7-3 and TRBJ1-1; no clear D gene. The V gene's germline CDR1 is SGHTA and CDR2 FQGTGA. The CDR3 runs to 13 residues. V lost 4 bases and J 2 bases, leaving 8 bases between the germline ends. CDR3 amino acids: CASSWKGNTEAFF. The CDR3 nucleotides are TGTGCCAGCAGCTGGAAGGGTAACACTGAAGCTTTCTTT.

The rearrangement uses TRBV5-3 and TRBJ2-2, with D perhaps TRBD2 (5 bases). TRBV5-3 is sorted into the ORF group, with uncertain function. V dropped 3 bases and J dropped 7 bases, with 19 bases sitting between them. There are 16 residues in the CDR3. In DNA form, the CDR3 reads TGTGCCAGAAGCTGGAAGGACTGCGGTCCTGGCGGGGAGCTGTTTTTT. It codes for CARSWKDCGPGGELFF.

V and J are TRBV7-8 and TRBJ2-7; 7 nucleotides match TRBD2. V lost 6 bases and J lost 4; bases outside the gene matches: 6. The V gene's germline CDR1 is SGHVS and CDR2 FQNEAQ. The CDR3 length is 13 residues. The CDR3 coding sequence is TGTGCCAGCAGAGGCGGGAGAACGTACGAGCAGTACTTC. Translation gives CASRGGRTYEQYF.

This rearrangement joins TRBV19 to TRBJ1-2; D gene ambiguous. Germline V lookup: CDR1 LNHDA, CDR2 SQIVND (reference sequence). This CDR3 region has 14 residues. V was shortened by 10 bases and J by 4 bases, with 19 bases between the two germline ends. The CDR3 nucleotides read TGTGCCACCGGACTCCGGCCTCCCGGCTATGGCTACACCTTC. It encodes CATGLRPPGYGYTF.

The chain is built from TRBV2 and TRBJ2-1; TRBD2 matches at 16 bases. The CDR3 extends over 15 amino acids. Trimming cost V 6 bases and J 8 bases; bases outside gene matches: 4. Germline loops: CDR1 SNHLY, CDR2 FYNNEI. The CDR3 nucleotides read TGTGCCAGCAGAGGGACTAGCGGGAGGGCTTATGAGCAGTTCTTC. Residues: CASRGTSGRAYEQFF.

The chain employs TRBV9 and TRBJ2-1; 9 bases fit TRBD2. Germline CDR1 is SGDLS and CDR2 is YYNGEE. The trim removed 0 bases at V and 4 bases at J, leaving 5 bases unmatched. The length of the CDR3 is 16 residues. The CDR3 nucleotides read TGTGCCAGCAGCGTAGACCCAGCGGGAGGATACAATGAGCAGTTCTTC. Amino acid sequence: CASSVDPAGGYNEQFF. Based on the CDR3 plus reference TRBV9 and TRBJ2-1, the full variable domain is DSGVTQTPKHLITATGQRVTLRCSPRSGDLSVYWYQQSLDQGLQFLIQYYNGEERAKGNILERFSAQQFPDLHSELNLSSLELGDSALYFCASSVDPAGGYNEQFFGPGTRLTVL.

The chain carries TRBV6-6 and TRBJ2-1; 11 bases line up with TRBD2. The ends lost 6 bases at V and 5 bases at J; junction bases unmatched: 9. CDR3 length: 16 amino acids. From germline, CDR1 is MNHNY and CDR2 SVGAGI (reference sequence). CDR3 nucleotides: TGTGCCAGCAGACTTAGCCTAGCGGGAGGTCACAATGAGCAGTTCTTC. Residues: CASRLSLAGGHNEQFF.

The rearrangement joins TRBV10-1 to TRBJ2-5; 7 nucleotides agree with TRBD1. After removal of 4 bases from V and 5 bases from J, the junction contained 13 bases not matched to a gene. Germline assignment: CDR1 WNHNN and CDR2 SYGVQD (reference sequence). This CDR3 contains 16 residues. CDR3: CASSATGDTGPETQYF. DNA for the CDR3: TGCGCCAGCAGTGCCACAGGGGACACGGGTCCGGAGACCCAGTACTTC.

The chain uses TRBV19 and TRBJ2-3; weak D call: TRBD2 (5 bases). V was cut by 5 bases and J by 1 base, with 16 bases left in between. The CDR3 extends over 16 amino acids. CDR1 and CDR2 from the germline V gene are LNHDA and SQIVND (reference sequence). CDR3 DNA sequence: TGTGCCAGTAGTTCGAACCCGGGATCAGGCACAGATACGCAGTATTTT. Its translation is CASSSNPGSGTDTQYF.

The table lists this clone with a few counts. The CDR3 DNA sequence: TGCGCCAGCAGCTCGATGACAAGAGAGGGTGAAGCTTTCTTT. This translates into CASSSMTREGEAFF. The rearrangement links TRBV5-1 to TRBJ1-1; D call uncertain. The CDR3 has 14 residues. Trimming removed 3 bases at V and 7 bases at J, with 16 bases between. Germline values: CDR1 SGHRS, CDR2 YFSETQ.

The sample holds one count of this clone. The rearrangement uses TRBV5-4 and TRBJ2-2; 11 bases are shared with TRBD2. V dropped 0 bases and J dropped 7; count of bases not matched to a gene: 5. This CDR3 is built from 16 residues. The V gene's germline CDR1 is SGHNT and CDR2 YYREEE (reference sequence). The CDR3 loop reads CASSLAPSGRNGELFF. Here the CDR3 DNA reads TGTGCCAGCAGCTTGGCGCCTAGCGGGAGGAACGGGGAGCTGTTTTTT.

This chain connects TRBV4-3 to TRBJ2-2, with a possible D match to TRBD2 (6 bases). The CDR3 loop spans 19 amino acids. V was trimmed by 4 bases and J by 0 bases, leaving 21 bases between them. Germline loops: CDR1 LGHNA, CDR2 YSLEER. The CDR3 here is CASSRRGAGLGANTGELFF. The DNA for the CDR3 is TGCGCCAGCAGCCGTAGGGGCGCGGGACTGGGTGCGAACACCGGGGAGCTGTTTTTT.

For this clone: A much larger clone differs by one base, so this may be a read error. The DNA for the CDR3 is TGTGCCGGCTCCCCTGACCGGGATTTCTATGGCTACACCTTC. It yields the protein CAGSPDRDFYGYTF. The chain uses TRBV18 and TRBJ1-2; D ambiguous. Per germline, CDR1 KGHSH and CDR2 LQKENI. The CDR3 runs to 14 residues.

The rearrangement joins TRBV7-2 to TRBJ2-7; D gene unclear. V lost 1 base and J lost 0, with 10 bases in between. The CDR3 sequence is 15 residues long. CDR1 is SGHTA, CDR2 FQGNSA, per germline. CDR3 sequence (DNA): TGTGCCAGCAGCTTAGGGCCGGCCCTCTCCTACGAGCAGTACTTC. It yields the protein CASSLGPALSYEQYF.

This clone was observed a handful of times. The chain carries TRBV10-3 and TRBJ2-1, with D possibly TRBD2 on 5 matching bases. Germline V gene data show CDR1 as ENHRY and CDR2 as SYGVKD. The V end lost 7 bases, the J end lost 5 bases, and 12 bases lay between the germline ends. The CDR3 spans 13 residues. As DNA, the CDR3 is TGTGCCATCATGGACTCCGGGAACAATGAGCAGTTCTTC. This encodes CAIMDSGNNEQFF.

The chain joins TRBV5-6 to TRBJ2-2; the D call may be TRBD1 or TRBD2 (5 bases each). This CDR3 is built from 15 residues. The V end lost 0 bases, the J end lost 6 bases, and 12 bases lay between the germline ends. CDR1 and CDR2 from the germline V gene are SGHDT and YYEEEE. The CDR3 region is CASSLGGTDSGELFF. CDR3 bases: TGTGCCAGCAGCTTGGGGGGGACCGATTCCGGGGAGCTGTTTTTT.

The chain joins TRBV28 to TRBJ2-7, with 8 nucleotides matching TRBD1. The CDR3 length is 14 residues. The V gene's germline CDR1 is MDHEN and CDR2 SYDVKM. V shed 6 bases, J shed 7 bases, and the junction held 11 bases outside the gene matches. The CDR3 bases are TGTGCCAGCAGAATCGGACAGGGCCCGAAGGAGCAGTACTTC. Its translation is CASRIGQGPKEQYF.

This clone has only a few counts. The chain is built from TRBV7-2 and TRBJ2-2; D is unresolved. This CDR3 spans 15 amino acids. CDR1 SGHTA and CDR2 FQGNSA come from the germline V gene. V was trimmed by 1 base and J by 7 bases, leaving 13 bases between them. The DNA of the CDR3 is TGTGCCAGCAGCTTAGGCCTAGGTTACAGCGGGGAGCTGTTTTTT. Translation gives CASSLGLGYSGELFF.

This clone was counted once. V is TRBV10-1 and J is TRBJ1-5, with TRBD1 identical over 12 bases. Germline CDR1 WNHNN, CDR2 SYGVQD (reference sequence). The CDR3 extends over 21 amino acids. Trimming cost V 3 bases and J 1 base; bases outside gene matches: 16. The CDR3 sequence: CASSDPAKGQGARGSNQPQHF. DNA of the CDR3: TGCGCCAGCAGTGACCCGGCGAAGGGACAGGGGGCTCGGGGGAGCAATCAGCCCCAGCATTTT.

The chain's CDR3 is CAISESGWQGTLYSNQPQHF. Here the CDR3 DNA reads TGTGCCATCAGTGAGTCTGGGTGGCAGGGGACCCTTTATAGCAATCAGCCCCAGCATTTT. V gene TRBV10-3 combines with J gene TRBJ1-5, with a possible D match to TRBD1 (6 bases). The V gene lost 0 bases and the J gene lost 0 bases, with 21 bases spanning the gap. The CDR3 loop spans 20 amino acids. From germline, CDR1 is ENHRY and CDR2 SYGVKD.

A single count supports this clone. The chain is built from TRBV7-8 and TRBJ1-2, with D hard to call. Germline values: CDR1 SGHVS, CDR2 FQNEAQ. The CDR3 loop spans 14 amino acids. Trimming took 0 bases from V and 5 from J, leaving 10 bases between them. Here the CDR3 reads CASSLAVDIYGYTF. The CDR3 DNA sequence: TGTGCCAGCAGCTTAGCGGTTGACATATATGGCTACACCTTC.

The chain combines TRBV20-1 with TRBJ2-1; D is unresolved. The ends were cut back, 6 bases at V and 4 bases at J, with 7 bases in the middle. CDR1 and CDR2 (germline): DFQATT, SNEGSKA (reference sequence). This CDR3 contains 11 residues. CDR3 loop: CSAPRYNEQFF. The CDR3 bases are TGCAGTGCCCCCAGGTACAATGAGCAGTTCTTC.

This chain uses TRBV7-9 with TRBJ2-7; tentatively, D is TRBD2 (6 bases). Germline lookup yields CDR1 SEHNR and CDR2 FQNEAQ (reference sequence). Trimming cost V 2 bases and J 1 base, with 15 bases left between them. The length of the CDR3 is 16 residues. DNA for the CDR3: TGTGCCAGCAGCTTATATCTGGGACTTCGATCCTACGAGCAGTACTTC. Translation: CASSLYLGLRSYEQYF.

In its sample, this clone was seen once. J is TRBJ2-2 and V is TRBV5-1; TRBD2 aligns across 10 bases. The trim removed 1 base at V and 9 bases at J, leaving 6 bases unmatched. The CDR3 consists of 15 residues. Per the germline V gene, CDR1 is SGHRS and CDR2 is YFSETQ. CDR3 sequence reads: CASSLLAGESRELFF. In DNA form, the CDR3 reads TGCGCCAGCAGCTTGCTAGCGGGAGAAAGTAGGGAGCTGTTTTTT.

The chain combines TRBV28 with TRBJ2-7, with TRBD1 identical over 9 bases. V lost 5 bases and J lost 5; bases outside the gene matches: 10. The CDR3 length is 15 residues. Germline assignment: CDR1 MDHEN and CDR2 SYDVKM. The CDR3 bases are TGTGCCAGCAGTCCTCCCGGGACAGGGCCTGACGAGCAGTACTTC. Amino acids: CASSPPGTGPDEQYF.

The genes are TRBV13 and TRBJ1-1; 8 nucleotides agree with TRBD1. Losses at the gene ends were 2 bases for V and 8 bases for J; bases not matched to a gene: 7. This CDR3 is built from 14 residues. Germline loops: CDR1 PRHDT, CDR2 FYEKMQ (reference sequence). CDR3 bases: TGTGCCAGCAGCTTACCAGGGGGCGATAGGGAAGCTTTCTTT. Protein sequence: CASSLPGGDREAFF.

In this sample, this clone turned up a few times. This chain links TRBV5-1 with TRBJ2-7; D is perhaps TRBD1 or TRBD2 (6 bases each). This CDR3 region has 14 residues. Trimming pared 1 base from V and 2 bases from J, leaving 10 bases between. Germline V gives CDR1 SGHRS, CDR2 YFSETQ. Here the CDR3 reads CASSLLGGTYEQYF. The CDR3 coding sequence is TGCGCCAGCAGCTTGTTAGGGGGGACCTACGAGCAGTACTTC.

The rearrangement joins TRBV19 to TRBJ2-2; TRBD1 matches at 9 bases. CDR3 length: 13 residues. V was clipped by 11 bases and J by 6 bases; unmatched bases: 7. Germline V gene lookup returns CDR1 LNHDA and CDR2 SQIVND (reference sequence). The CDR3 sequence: CAGRTGESGELFF. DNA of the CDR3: TGTGCCGGTCGGACAGGGGAATCCGGGGAGCTGTTTTTT.

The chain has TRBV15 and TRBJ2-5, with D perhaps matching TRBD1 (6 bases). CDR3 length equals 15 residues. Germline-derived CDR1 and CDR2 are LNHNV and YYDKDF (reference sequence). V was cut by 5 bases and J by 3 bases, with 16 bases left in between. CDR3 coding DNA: TGTGCCACCAGCGCACTCGGGACACCTAAAGAGACCCAGTACTTC. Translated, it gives CATSALGTPKETQYF.

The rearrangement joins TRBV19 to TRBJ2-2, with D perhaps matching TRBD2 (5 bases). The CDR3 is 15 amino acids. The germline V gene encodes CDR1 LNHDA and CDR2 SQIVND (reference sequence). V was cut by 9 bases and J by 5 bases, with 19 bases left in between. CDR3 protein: CASHTGTRTTGELFF. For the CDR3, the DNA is TGTGCCAGCCATACGGGAACACGAACGACCGGGGAGCTGTTTTTT.